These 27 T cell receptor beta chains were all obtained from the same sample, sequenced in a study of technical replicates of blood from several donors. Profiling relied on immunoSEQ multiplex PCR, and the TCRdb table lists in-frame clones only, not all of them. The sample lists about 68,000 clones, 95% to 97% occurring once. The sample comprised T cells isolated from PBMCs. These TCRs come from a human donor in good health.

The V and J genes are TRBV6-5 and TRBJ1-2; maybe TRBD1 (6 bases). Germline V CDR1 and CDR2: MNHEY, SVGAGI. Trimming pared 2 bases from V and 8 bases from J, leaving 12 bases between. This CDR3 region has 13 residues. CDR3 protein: CASSYVQGYGYTF. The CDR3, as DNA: TGTGCCAGCAGTTACGTACAGGGCTACGGCTACACCTTC.

CDR3 bases: TGTGCCAGCAGTGGACGGGGGTATCAGCCCCAGCATTTT. Translating gives CASSGRGYQPQHF. The chain joins TRBV6-1 to TRBJ1-5, with a weak D call TRBD1 (5 bases). V gave up 4 bases and J gave up 5 bases, with 9 bases separating them. CDR1 and CDR2 from the germline V gene are MNHNS and SASEGT. The CDR3 contains 13 residues.

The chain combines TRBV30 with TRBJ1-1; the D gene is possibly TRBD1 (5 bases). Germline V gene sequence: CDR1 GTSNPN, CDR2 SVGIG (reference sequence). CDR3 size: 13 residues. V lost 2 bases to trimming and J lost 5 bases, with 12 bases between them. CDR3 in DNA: TGTGCCTGGAGTAGGGGCAGCACGACTGAAGCTTTCTTT. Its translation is CAWSRGSTTEAFF. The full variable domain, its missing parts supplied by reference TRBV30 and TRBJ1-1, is SQTIHQWPATLVQPVGSPLSLECTVEGTSNPNLYWYRQAAGRGLQLLFYSVGIGQISSEVPQNLSASRPQDRQFILSSKKLLLSDSGFYLCAWSRGSTTEAFFGQGTRLTVV.

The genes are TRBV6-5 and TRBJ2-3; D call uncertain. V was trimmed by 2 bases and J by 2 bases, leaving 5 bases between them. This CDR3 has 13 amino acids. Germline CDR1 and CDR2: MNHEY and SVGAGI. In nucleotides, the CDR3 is TGTGCCAGCAGTTACCAACACACAGATACGCAGTATTTT. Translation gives CASSYQHTDTQYF.

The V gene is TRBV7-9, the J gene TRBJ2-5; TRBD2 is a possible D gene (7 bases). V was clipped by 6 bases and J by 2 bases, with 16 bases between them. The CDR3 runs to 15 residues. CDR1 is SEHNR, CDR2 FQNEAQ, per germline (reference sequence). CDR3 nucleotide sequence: TGTGCCAGCAGGGGCGGGGGCCCACCACAAGAGACCCAGTACTTC. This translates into CASRGGGPPQETQYF.

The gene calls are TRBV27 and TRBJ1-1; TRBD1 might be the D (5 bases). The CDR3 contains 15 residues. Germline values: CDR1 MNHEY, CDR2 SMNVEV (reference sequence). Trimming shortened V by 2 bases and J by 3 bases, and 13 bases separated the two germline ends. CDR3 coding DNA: TGTGCCAGCAGTTTACTCCCAGGAGGGGACACTGAAGCTTTCTTT. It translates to CASSLLPGGDTEAFF.

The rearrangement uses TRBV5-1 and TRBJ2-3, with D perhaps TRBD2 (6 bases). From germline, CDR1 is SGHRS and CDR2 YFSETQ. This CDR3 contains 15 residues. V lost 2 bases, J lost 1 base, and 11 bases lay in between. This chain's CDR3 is CASSLWGEGTDTQYF. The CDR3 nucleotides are TGCGCCAGCAGCTTATGGGGGGAGGGCACAGATACGCAGTATTTT.

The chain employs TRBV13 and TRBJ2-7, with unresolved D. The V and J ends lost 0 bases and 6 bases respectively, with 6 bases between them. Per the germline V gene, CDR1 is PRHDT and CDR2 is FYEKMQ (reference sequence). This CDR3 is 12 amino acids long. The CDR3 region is CASSLGSIEQYF. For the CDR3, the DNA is TGTGCCAGCAGCTTAGGGAGCATCGAGCAGTACTTC. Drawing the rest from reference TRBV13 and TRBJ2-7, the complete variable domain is AAGVIQSPRHLIKEKRETATLKCYPIPRHDTVYWYQQGPGQDPQFLISFYEKMQSDKGSIPDRFSAQQFSDYHSELNMSSLELGDSALYFCASSLGSIEQYFGPGTRLTVT.

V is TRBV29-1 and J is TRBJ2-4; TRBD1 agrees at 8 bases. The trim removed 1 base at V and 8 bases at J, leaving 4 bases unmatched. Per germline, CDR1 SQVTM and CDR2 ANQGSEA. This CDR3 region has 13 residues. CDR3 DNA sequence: TGCAGCGTTGAAGGGCAGGGGGCGGACATTCAGTACTTC. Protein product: CSVEGQGADIQYF. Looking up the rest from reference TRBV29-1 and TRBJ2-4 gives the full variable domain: SAVISQKPSRDICQRGTSLTIQCQVDSQVTMMFWYRQQPGQSLTLIATANQGSEATYESGFVIDKFPISRPNLTFSTLTVSNMSPEDSSIYLCSVEGQGADIQYFGAGTRLSVL.

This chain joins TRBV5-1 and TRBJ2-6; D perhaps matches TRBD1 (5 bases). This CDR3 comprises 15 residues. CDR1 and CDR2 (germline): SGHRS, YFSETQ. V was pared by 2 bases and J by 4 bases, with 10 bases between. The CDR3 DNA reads TGCGCCAGCAGCTTTTCCAGGACAGGGGCCAACGTCCTGACTTTC. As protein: CASSFSRTGANVLTF. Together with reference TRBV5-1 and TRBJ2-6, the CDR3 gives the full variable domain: KAGVTQTPRYLIKTRGQQVTLSCSPISGHRSVSWYQQTPGQGLQFLFEYFSETQRNKGNFPGRFSGRQFSNSRSEMNVSTLELGDSALYLCASSFSRTGANVLTFGAGSRLTVL.

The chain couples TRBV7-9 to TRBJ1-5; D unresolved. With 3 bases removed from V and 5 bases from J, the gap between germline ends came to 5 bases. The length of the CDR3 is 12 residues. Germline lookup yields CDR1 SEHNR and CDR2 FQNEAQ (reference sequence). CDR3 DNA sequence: TGTGCCAGCAGCTTCAGTTATCAGCCCCAGCATTTT. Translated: CASSFSYQPQHF. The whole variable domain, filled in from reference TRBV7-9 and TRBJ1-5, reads DTGVSQNPRHKITKRGQNVTFRCDPISEHNRLYWYRQTLGQGPEFLTYFQNEAQLEKSRLLSDRFSAERPKGSFSTLEIQRTEQGDSAMYLCASSFSYQPQHFGDGTRLSIL.

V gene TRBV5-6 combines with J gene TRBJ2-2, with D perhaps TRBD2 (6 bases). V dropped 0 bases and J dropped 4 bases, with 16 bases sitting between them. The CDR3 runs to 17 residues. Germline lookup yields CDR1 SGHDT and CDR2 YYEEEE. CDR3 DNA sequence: TGTGCCAGCAGCTTGGTTTGGAGTGTGGGACTCACCGGGGAGCTGTTTTTT. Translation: CASSLVWSVGLTGELFF. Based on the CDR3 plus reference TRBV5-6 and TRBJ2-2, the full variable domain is DAGVTQSPTHLIKTRGQQVTLRCSPKSGHDTVSWYQQALGQGPQFIFQYYEEEERQRGNFPDRFSGHQFPNYSSELNVNALLLGDSALYLCASSLVWSVGLTGELFFGEGSRLTVL.

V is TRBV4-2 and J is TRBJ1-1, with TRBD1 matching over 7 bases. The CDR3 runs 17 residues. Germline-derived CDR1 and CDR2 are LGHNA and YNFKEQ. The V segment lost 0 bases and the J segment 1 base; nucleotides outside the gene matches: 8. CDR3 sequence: CASSQDRLGGANTEAFF. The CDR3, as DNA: TGTGCCAGCAGCCAAGATAGGTTAGGGGGCGCGAACACTGAAGCTTTCTTT.

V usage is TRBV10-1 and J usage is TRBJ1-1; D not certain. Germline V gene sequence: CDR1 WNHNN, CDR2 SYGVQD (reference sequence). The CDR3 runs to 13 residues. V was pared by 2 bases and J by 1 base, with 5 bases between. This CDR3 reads CASSEAGNTEAFF. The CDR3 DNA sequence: TGCGCCAGCAGTGAGGCAGGGAACACTGAAGCTTTCTTT.

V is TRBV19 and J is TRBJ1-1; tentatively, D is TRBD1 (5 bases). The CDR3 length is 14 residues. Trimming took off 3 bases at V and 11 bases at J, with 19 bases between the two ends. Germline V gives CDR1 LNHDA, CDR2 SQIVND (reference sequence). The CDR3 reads CASSMAVRQGLAFF. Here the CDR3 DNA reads TGTGCCAGTAGTATGGCGGTACGTCAGGGATTGGCTTTCTTT. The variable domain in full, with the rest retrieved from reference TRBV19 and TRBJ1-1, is DGGITQSPKYLFRKEGQNVTLSCEQNLNHDAMYWYRQDPGQGLRLIYYSQIVNDFQKGDIAEGYSVSREKKESFPLTVTSAQKNPTAFYLCASSMAVRQGLAFFGQGTRLTVV.

Written as DNA, the CDR3 is TGTGCCAGCAGCCAAGGGATGCAGGGGGCCTACGAGCAGTACTTC. It codes for CASSQGMQGAYEQYF. The J gene is TRBJ2-7, the V gene TRBV4-2; 7 nucleotides line up with TRBD1. Germline V gene lookup returns CDR1 LGHNA and CDR2 YNFKEQ. The ends lost 1 base at V and 2 bases at J; junction bases unmatched: 5. This CDR3 comprises 15 residues.

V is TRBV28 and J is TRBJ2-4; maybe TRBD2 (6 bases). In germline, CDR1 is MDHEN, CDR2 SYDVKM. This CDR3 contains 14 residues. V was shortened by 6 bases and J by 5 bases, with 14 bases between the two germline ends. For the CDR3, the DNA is TGTGCCAGCAGCTATCCCGGGACTCAAAACATTCAGTACTTC. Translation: CASSYPGTQNIQYF.

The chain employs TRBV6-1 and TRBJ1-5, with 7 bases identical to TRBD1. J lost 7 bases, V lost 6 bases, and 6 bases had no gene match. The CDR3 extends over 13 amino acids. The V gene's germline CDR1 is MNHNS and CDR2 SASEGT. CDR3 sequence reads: CASSHRGGQPQHF. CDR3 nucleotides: TGTGCCAGCAGCCACAGGGGTGGGCAGCCCCAGCATTTT.

The CDR3 nucleotides are TGTGCCACCAGCAGAGATCCCGGGACGTTAGGGAGGGACAATGAGCAGTTCTTC. It is translated as CATSRDPGTLGRDNEQFF. The chain is built from TRBV15 and TRBJ2-1; TRBD2 aligns across 7 bases. Germline loops: CDR1 LNHNV, CDR2 YYDKDF (reference sequence). The V and J ends lost 0 bases and 5 bases, in that order; junction bases with no gene match: 13. This CDR3 region has 18 residues.

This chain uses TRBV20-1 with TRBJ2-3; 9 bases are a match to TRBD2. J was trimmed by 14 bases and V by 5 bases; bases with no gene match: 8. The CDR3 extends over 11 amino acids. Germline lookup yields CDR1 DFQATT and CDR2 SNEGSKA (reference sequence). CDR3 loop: CSAFSGSNRYF. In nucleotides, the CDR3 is TGCAGTGCTTTTAGCGGGAGTAATAGGTATTTT.

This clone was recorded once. The CDR3 coding sequence is TGTGCCAGCAGCCTAGCGGGAGCAGGTACGCAGTATTTT. It encodes CASSLAGAGTQYF. The genes are TRBV28 and TRBJ2-3, with 10 bases aligning to TRBD2. The CDR3 has 13 amino acids. Germline CDR1 MDHEN, CDR2 SYDVKM. V dropped 6 bases and J dropped 8; count of bases not matched to a gene: 5.

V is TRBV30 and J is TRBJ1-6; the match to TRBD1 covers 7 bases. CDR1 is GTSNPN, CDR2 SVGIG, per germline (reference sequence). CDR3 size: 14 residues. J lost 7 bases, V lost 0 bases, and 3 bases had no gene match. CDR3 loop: CAWSVGGPNSPLHF. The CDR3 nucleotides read TGTGCCTGGAGTGTAGGGGGCCCAAATTCACCCCTCCACTTT.

The CDR3 reads CASSSGTSGTYEQYF. As DNA, the CDR3 is TGTGCCAGCAGCTCAGGGACTAGCGGGACCTACGAGCAGTACTTC. The chain joins TRBV7-8 to TRBJ2-7; 13 bases match TRBD2. The CDR3 loop spans 15 amino acids. Germline CDR1 reads SGHVS; CDR2 reads FQNEAQ. V shed 4 bases and J 2 bases; nucleotides not matched to a gene: 2.

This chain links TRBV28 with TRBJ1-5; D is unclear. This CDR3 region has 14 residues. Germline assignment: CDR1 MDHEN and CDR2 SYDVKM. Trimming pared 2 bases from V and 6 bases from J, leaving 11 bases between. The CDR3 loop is CASSLGQAGQPQHF. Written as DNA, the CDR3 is TGTGCCAGCAGTTTAGGGCAGGCAGGTCAGCCCCAGCATTTT.

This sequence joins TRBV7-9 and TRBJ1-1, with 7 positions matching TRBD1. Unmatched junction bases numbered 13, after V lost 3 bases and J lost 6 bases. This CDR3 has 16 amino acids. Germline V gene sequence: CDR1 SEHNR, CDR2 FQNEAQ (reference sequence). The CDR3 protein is CASSFGEKTGRAEAFF. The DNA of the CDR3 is TGTGCCAGCAGCTTTGGGGAAAAGACAGGGAGAGCTGAAGCTTTCTTT. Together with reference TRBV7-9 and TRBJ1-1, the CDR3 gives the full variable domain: DTGVSQNPRHKITKRGQNVTFRCDPISEHNRLYWYRQTLGQGPEFLTYFQNEAQLEKSRLLSDRFSAERPKGSFSTLEIQRTEQGDSAMYLCASSFGEKTGRAEAFFGQGTRLTVV.

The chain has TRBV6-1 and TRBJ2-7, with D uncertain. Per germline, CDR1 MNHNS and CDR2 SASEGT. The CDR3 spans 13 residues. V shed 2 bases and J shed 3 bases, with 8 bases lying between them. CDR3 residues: CASSEIAHYEQYF. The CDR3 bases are TGTGCCAGCAGTGAAATAGCACACTACGAGCAGTACTTC.

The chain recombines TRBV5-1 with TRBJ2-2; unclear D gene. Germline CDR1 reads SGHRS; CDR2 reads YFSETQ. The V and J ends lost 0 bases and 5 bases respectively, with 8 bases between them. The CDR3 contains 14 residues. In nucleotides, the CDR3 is TGCGCCAGCAGCTTGGACAGCCGTACCGGGGAGCTGTTTTTT. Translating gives CASSLDSRTGELFF. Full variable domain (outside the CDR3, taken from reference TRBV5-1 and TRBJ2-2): KAGVTQTPRYLIKTRGQQVTLSCSPISGHRSVSWYQQTPGQGLQFLFEYFSETQRNKGNFPGRFSGRQFSNSRSEMNVSTLELGDSALYLCASSLDSRTGELFFGEGSRLTVL.